What follows are 32 T cell receptor beta chains derived from one specimen sequenced in a study of blood T cell repertoires in COVID-19. Profiling relied on immunoSEQ multiplex PCR, and the TCRdb table lists in-frame clones only, not all of them. The sample carries some 350,000 clones, roughly 89% recorded once. Sequenced input: peripheral blood. These receptors were obtained from a woman in her late teens or twenties who had recovered from COVID-19.

The genes are TRBV28 and TRBJ1-1; TRBD1 is a possible D gene (5 bases). Between the trimmed V and J ends, which lost 6 bases and 6 bases, there was a span of 11 bases. Germline V gives CDR1 MDHEN, CDR2 SYDVKM. The CDR3 totals 12 residues. CDR3 protein: CASSPGGAEAFF. CDR3 nucleotides: TGTGCCAGCAGCCCCGGGGGGGCTGAAGCTTTCTTT. Using reference TRBV28 and TRBJ1-1 for the parts outside the CDR3, the full variable domain is DVKVTQSSRYLVKRTGEKVFLECVQDMDHENMFWYRQDPGLGLRLIYFSYDVKMKEKGDIPEGYSVSREKKERFSLILESASTNQTSMYLCASSPGGAEAFFGQGTRLTVV.

This chain joins TRBV5-4 and TRBJ2-1, with 9 bases fitting TRBD1. The V and J ends lost 4 bases and 4 bases, in that order; junction bases with no gene match: 6. The CDR3 extends over 15 amino acids. Germline assignment: CDR1 SGHNT and CDR2 YYREEE (reference sequence). CDR3 residues: CASSIGQGPYNEQFF. DNA of the CDR3: TGTGCCAGCAGCATTGGACAGGGGCCATACAATGAGCAGTTCTTC.

The chain joins TRBV6-2 or TRBV6-3 to TRBJ2-3; D perhaps matches TRBD1 (5 bases). This CDR3 has 15 residues. Trimming removed 6 bases from V and 2 bases from J, with 15 bases in between. From germline, CDR1 is MNHEY and CDR2 SVGEGT. The CDR3 sequence is CASSYTDSATDTQYF. In nucleotides, the CDR3 is TGTGCCAGCAGCTATACCGACAGTGCCACAGATACGCAGTATTTT.

The chain couples TRBV6-5 to TRBJ2-3; maybe TRBD2 (6 bases). The V and J ends lost 11 bases and 5 bases respectively, with 17 bases between them. This CDR3 contains 13 residues. Germline lookup yields CDR1 MNHEY and CDR2 SVGAGI. The CDR3 here is CASRRGGQDTQYF. The CDR3 coding sequence is TGTGCCTCCCGACGGGGAGGTCAAGATACGCAGTATTTT.

This clone came up a few times. The V gene is TRBV19, the J gene TRBJ2-1; 9 nucleotides match TRBD2. Germline V gene data show CDR1 as LNHDA and CDR2 as SQIVND (reference sequence). The CDR3 loop spans 15 amino acids. With V trimmed by 1 base and J by 4 bases, 2 bases remained unmatched. CDR3 coding DNA: TGTGCCAGTAGTATAGGACTAGCGGATTACAATGAGCAGTTCTTC. Protein sequence: CASSIGLADYNEQFF. The entire variable domain, with the rest obtained from reference TRBV19 and TRBJ2-1, is as follows: DGGITQSPKYLFRKEGQNVTLSCEQNLNHDAMYWYRQDPGQGLRLIYYSQIVNDFQKGDIAEGYSVSREKKESFPLTVTSAQKNPTAFYLCASSIGLADYNEQFFGPGTRLTVL.

The chain combines TRBV6-1 with TRBJ1-2; D gene uncertain. The CDR3 is made up of 13 amino acids. Trimming removed 2 bases at V and 8 bases at J, with 12 bases between. Germline values: CDR1 MNHNS, CDR2 SASEGT. CDR3 nucleotides: TGTGCCAGCAGTGAAAGGAGAGGTGGAGGCTACACCTTC. It translates to CASSERRGGGYTF.

The chain combines TRBV6-5 with TRBJ2-2; 9 bases match TRBD2. Germline CDR1 MNHEY, CDR2 SVGAGI. CDR3 length equals 14 residues. Unmatched junction bases numbered 2, after V lost 8 bases and J lost 1 base. The CDR3 protein is CASSAGGNTGELFF. CDR3 nucleotides: TGTGCCAGCTCAGCGGGAGGGAACACCGGGGAGCTGTTTTTT.

The chain links TRBV7-2 to TRBJ2-3; 8 bases agree with TRBD2. After removal of 5 bases from V and 4 bases from J, the junction contained 20 bases not matched to a gene. The CDR3 sequence is 19 residues long. In germline, CDR1 is SGHTA, CDR2 FQGNSA. CDR3 nucleotides: TGTGCCAGCAGCACATCCCCTTCCGGTAGCGGGGAGGGGGCAGATACGCAGTATTTT. Translation gives CASSTSPSGSGEGADTQYF.

The genes are TRBV5-5 and TRBJ2-5, with D possibly matching TRBD1 (6 bases). The CDR3 loop spans 13 amino acids. Germline CDR1 and CDR2: SGHKS and YYEKEE (reference sequence). V was trimmed by 7 bases and J by 2 bases, leaving 12 bases between them. The DNA of the CDR3 is TGTGCCAGCGCCGGGACACGTCAAGAGACCCAGTACTTC. Amino acids: CASAGTRQETQYF.

The chain uses TRBV18 and TRBJ2-3; 7 bases fit TRBD2. Germline V gene data show CDR1 as KGHSH and CDR2 as LQKENI. The CDR3 contains 14 residues. V shed 4 bases and J 6 bases; nucleotides not matched to a gene: 7. CDR3 region: CASSLETSRDTQYF. Written as DNA, the CDR3 is TGTGCCAGCTCACTCGAGACTAGCCGGGATACGCAGTATTTT.

The genes are TRBV2 and TRBJ1-2; D is unresolved. The CDR3 has 13 residues. CDR1 is SNHLY and CDR2 is FYNNEI in the germline V gene. Trimming stripped 3 bases from V and 3 bases from J, with 8 bases between. The CDR3 DNA sequence: TGTGCCAGCAGTGAGTCCGGGGACTATGGCTACACCTTC. The encoded protein is CASSESGDYGYTF.

The CDR3 nucleotides read TGTGCCAGCAGCTTCGATGCGGCGTACACCGGGGAGCTGTTTTTT. Its translation: CASSFDAAYTGELFF. V usage is TRBV7-2 and J usage is TRBJ2-2; D ambiguous. CDR1 is SGHTA, CDR2 FQGNSA, per germline. The V end was cut by 3 bases, the J end by 3 bases, with 11 bases between. This CDR3 is 15 amino acids long.

The chain carries TRBV10-3 and TRBJ2-3; 7 bases fit TRBD2. With 8 bases clipped from V and 0 bases from J, the junction kept 8 bases outside the gene matches. The CDR3 sequence is 15 residues long. Per the germline V gene, CDR1 is ENHRY and CDR2 is SYGVKD. As DNA, the CDR3 is TGTGCCATCGGGCGGGGGAGGGCTAGCACAGATACGCAGTATTTT. It is translated as CAIGRGRASTDTQYF.

The genes are TRBV5-4 and TRBJ2-1, with 9 bases fitting TRBD1. V gave up 4 bases and J gave up 4 bases; unmatched junction bases: 6. The CDR3 sequence is 15 residues long. Germline CDR1 and CDR2: SGHNT and YYREEE (reference sequence). For the CDR3, the DNA is TGTGCCAGCAGCCAGGACAGGGGATCATACAATGAGCAGTTCTTC. Translating it yields CASSQDRGSYNEQFF. Full variable domain (rest looked up from reference TRBV5-4 and TRBJ2-1): ETGVTQSPTHLIKTRGQQVTLRCSSQSGHNTVSWYQQALGQGPQFIFQYYREEENGRGNFPPRFSGLQFPNYSSELNVNALELDDSALYLCASSQDRGSYNEQFFGPGTRLTVL.

The chain employs TRBV3-1 (or the pseudogene TRBV3-2) and TRBJ2-2; TRBD2 aligns across 12 bases. Germline CDR1 and CDR2: LGHDT and YNNKEL (reference sequence). Trimming cost V 1 base and J 3 bases; bases outside gene matches: 0. The CDR3 is 16 amino acids. CDR3: CASSQGLAGDTGELFF. The CDR3 DNA follows: TGTGCCAGCAGCCAAGGACTAGCGGGAGACACCGGGGAGCTGTTTTTT.

The genes are TRBV24-1 and TRBJ1-5, with D unclear. The CDR3 is made up of 17 amino acids. The germline CDR1 and CDR2 sequences are KGHDR and SFDVKD. Trimming left V 4 bases short and J 0 bases short, with 15 bases between. The CDR3 loop is CATSEGVSTDSNQPQHF. The CDR3 DNA reads as TGTGCCACCAGTGAGGGCGTCTCGACGGATAGCAATCAGCCCCAGCATTTT.

CDR3 residues: CARRQTREQYV. DNA for the CDR3: TGTGCCAGGAGACAGACTCGTGAGCAGTACGTC. The chain carries TRBV21-1 and TRBJ2-7; TRBD1 is the table's D call and was not checked against the DNA. TRBV21-1 is a listed pseudogene. CDR3 length: 11 amino acids.

The rearrangement joins TRBV5-4 to TRBJ1-1; the D is unclear. Trimming removed 5 bases at V and 5 bases at J, with 13 bases between. The CDR3 runs 13 residues. Germline V CDR1 and CDR2: SGHNT, YYREEE (reference sequence). The CDR3 DNA is TGTGCCAGCAGATGGTCGGGAGCGACTGAAGCTTTCTTT. Its protein product is CASRWSGATEAFF.

V gene TRBV19 combines with J gene TRBJ2-2; 9 bases are shared with TRBD1. The CDR3 is 15 residues long. Germline assignment: CDR1 LNHDA and CDR2 SQIVND (reference sequence). V trimming: 3 bases; J trimming: 8 bases; junction bases outside the gene matches: 7. The CDR3 DNA reads TGTGCCAGTAGTATTTGGGGACAGGGAGTGGGGGAGCTGTTTTTT. Amino acid sequence: CASSIWGQGVGELFF.

This clone was recorded a few times. This rearrangement joins TRBV5-5 to TRBJ2-1, with a possible D match to TRBD1 (5 bases). The V and J ends lost 2 bases and 7 bases respectively, with 7 bases between them. This CDR3 comprises 12 residues. Germline CDR1 SGHKS, CDR2 YYEKEE (reference sequence). The CDR3 region is CASSFRTNEQFF. CDR3 nucleotide sequence: TGTGCCAGCAGCTTTAGGACAAATGAGCAGTTCTTC. Combining the CDR3 with reference TRBV5-5 and TRBJ2-1 gives the whole variable domain DAGVTQSPTHLIKTRGQQVTLRCSPISGHKSVSWYQQVLGQGPQFIFQYYEKEERGRGNFPDRFSARQFPNYSSELNVNALLLGDSALYLCASSFRTNEQFFGPGTRLTVL.

This chain joins TRBV4-3 and TRBJ2-2, with D tentatively TRBD2 (5 bases). The germline V and J ends were trimmed by 0 bases and 0 bases, with 11 bases remaining between them. The V gene's germline CDR1 is LGHNA and CDR2 YSLEER. This CDR3 is 17 amino acids long. CDR3 protein: CASSQDVDYANTGELFF. CDR3 nucleotides: TGCGCCAGCAGCCAAGACGTCGACTACGCGAACACCGGGGAGCTGTTTTTT.

Written as DNA, the CDR3 is TGTGCCAGCAGCCCATACCGACAGGGTCTGAATTCACCCCTCCACTTT. Translating it yields CASSPYRQGLNSPLHF. The V gene is TRBV7-2, the J gene TRBJ1-6, with 7 bases that match TRBD1. J gave up 7 bases and V 5 bases, and 11 bases lay outside the gene matches. The CDR3 consists of 16 residues. Germline values: CDR1 SGHTA, CDR2 FQGNSA.

The V gene is TRBV29-1, the J gene TRBJ2-1, with TRBD1 as a possible D gene (6 bases). Looked up from germline, CDR1 is SQVTM and CDR2 is ANQGSEA. The CDR3 spans 12 residues. Trimming took 4 bases from V and 6 from J, leaving 10 bases between them. CDR3 sequence (DNA): TGCAGCGTTGTGAGGGGGTCCAATGAGCAGTTCTTC. Translated: CSVVRGSNEQFF.

V and J are TRBV2 and TRBJ2-5, with TRBD2 matching 8 bases. V gave up 3 bases and J gave up 4 bases; unmatched junction bases: 7. Looked up from germline, CDR1 is SNHLY and CDR2 is FYNNEI. This CDR3 contains 15 residues. CDR3 in DNA: TGTGCCAGCAGTGATATGGGACTAGGGGTAGAGACCCAGTACTTC. Protein product: CASSDMGLGVETQYF.

The rearrangement joins TRBV3-1 (or the pseudogene TRBV3-2) to TRBJ2-1, with a possible D match to TRBD2 (6 bases). The CDR3 runs to 14 residues. V was pared by 2 bases and J by 4 bases, with 9 bases between. Germline CDR1 LGHDT, CDR2 YNNKEL (reference sequence). This CDR3 reads CASSQRLVYNEQFF. The DNA of the CDR3 is TGTGCCAGCAGCCAAAGACTAGTGTACAATGAGCAGTTCTTC.

This chain joins TRBV18 and TRBJ1-2; tentatively, D is TRBD1 (5 bases). In germline, CDR1 is KGHSH, CDR2 LQKENI. This CDR3 is 15 amino acids long. Trimming stripped 3 bases from V and 3 bases from J, with 14 bases between. CDR3 protein: CASSPPDSDDYGYTF. CDR3 DNA: TGTGCCAGCTCACCCCCCGACAGTGACGACTATGGCTACACCTTC.

CDR3 nucleotide sequence: TGTGCCATCAGTGAGCACCGTGGGACAGGAGAGGGGAATGAGCAGTTCTTC. Protein product: CAISEHRGTGEGNEQFF. This chain uses TRBV10-3 with TRBJ2-1; 8 bases agree with TRBD1. Per the germline V gene, CDR1 is ENHRY and CDR2 is SYGVKD. The CDR3 has 17 amino acids. J lost 7 bases, V lost 2 bases, and 13 bases had no gene match.

The J gene is TRBJ1-1, the V gene TRBV7-9, with D uncertain. Trimming took 3 bases from V and 1 from J, leaving 18 bases between them. The CDR3 contains 17 residues. Germline-derived CDR1 and CDR2 are SEHNR and FQNEAQ (reference sequence). The CDR3 is CASSFNQQRSSNTEAFF. The CDR3 coding sequence is TGTGCCAGCAGCTTTAACCAACAGAGATCTTCGAACACTGAAGCTTTCTTT.

The genes are TRBV3-1 (or the pseudogene TRBV3-2) and TRBJ1-6; TRBD1 matches at 8 bases. The germline V gene has CDR1 LGHDT and CDR2 YNNKEL (reference sequence). CDR3 length: 14 residues. V dropped 4 bases and J dropped 8; count of bases not matched to a gene: 4. CDR3 coding DNA: TGTGCCAGCAGCCGGACAGGGAGGGATTCACCCCTCCACTTT. It codes for CASSRTGRDSPLHF.

The chain uses TRBV13 and TRBJ2-3; possibly TRBD2 for D (5 bases). Germline assignment: CDR1 PRHDT and CDR2 FYEKMQ (reference sequence). V was cut by 5 bases and J by 2 bases, with 11 bases left in between. This CDR3 has 14 amino acids. CDR3 residues: CASSRTRDTDTQYF. The CDR3 DNA reads TGTGCCAGCAGCCGTACTAGAGACACAGATACGCAGTATTTT. Full variable domain (missing parts from reference TRBV13 and TRBJ2-3): AAGVIQSPRHLIKEKRETATLKCYPIPRHDTVYWYQQGPGQDPQFLISFYEKMQSDKGSIPDRFSAQQFSDYHSELNMSSLELGDSALYFCASSRTRDTDTQYFGPGTRLTVL.

V usage is TRBV4-1 and J usage is TRBJ1-5; TRBD1 aligns across 8 bases. V was pared by 4 bases and J by 6 bases, with 5 bases of the junction left unmatched. The CDR3 covers 14 residues. Per germline, CDR1 MGHRA and CDR2 YSYEKL. The CDR3, as DNA: TGCGCCAGCAGCCCGACAGGGGTAATTCAGCCCCAGCATTTT. Its translation is CASSPTGVIQPQHF.

V and J are TRBV9 and TRBJ1-1; D perhaps matches TRBD1 (5 bases). Germline assignment: CDR1 SGDLS and CDR2 YYNGEE. This CDR3 has 13 amino acids. The germline V and J ends were trimmed by 5 bases and 0 bases, with 8 bases remaining between them. The CDR3 here is CASSTGLNTEAFF. CDR3 DNA: TGTGCCAGCAGTACAGGTCTGAACACTGAAGCTTTCTTT.